The clone carrying this TCR beta chain was seen at least ten times. Time point given: newly diagnosed GD, antithyroid drugs for less than 3 months. Construction of the TCR library relied on RNA isolated from PBMCs. This sample was taken from a study of regulatory T cells in long-lasting Graves disease. CDR3 regions were amplified by Arm-PCR using iRepertoire HTBI primers to build TCR beta libraries. Via MiXCR, TCRdb re-called the multiplex PCR reads, giving one row per CDR3 protein. The sample records 450,000 to 650,000 distinct CDR3 sequences, 16% being singletons. This CDR3 is built from 14 residues. The V gene's germline CDR1 is SGHTA and CDR2 FQGNSA. The ends were cut back, 1 base at V and 2 bases at J, with 8 bases in the middle. The same sample was also studied in work on T cells in Graves' hyperthyroidism and ophthalmopathy.

This chain uses TRBV7-2 with TRBJ1-2; D may be TRBD1 (6 bases). The specimen comprised peripheral blood mononuclear cells (PBMCs), sampled at new diagnosis, from a patient treated with antithyroid drugs. The TCR comes from a woman aged 40 to 65 with Graves disease. The CDR3 is CASSLGGGNYGYTF. CDR3 nucleotides: TGTGCCAGCAGCTTAGGGGGGGGCAACTATGGCTACACCTTC.